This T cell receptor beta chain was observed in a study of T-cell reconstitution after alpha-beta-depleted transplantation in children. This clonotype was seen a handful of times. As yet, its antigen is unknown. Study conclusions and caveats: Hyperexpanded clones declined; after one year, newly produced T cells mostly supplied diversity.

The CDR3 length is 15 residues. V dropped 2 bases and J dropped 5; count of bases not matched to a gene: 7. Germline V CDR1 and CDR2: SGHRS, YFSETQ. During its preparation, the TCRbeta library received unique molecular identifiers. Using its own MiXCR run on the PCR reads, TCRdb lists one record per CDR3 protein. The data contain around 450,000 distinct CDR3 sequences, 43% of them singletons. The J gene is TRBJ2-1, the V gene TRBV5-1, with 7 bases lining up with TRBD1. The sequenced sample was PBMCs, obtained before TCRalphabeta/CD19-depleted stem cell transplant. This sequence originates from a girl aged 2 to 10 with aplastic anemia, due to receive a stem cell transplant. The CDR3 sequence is CASSFFPGGNNEQFF. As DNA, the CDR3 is TGCGCCAGCAGCTTTTTTCCAGGGGGAAACAATGAGCAGTTCTTC.